This entry features one T cell receptor beta chain sequence. It was CD45RO-negative cells, positively selected for CCR7, that made up naive CD8 cells, with terminally differentiated effector memory CD45RA+ cells excluded. This sample is part of a study of shared clonotypes between healthy human individuals. The repertoire was sequenced with immunoSEQ multiplex PCR; TCRdb's copy has only in-frame clones and lacks some. This sample carries millions of clones, less than 95% of them seen once, and the ten largest clones take more than 0.95%. CDR1 and CDR2 (germline): MNHEY, SMNVEV (reference sequence). With 2 bases clipped from V and 4 bases from J, the junction kept 6 bases outside the gene matches. The CDR3 consists of 15 residues.

The origin of this receptor is a man between 18 and 29 years old in good health. V usage is TRBV27 and J usage is TRBJ2-3, with TRBD1 identical over 7 bases. Material: naive CD8+ T cells sorted from blood. CDR3 in amino acids: CASSLGQGVPDTQYF. The CDR3 nucleotides read TGTGCCAGCAGTTTAGGTCAGGGGGTCCCAGATACGCAGTATTTT.